The 9 T cell receptor beta chains below were found in one sample sequenced in a study of T cell changes during pregnancy in multiple sclerosis. Method: immunoSEQ multiplex PCR; TCRdb's copy keeps in-frame clones and lacks some. This table holds approximately 89,000 clones, roughly 94% found once. The sequencing here drew on peripheral blood, taken in the third trimester of pregnancy. These receptors were collected from a female donor with multiple sclerosis, enrolled in a pregnancy study.

The chain has TRBV5-1 and TRBJ2-5, with D possibly TRBD2 on 6 matching bases. Germline CDR1 and CDR2: SGHRS and YFSETQ. This CDR3 contains 14 residues. The V gene lost 4 bases and the J gene lost 4 bases, with 14 bases spanning the gap. The CDR3 spells CASSPGTLGETQYF. The CDR3 bases are TGCGCCAGCAGCCCAGGGACTTTAGGAGAGACCCAGTACTTC.

The V gene is TRBV5-1, the J gene TRBJ2-7; 11 bases fit TRBD2. CDR1 is SGHRS and CDR2 is YFSETQ in the germline V gene. CDR3 length: 15 amino acids. V dropped 5 bases and J dropped 0; count of bases not matched to a gene: 4. For the CDR3, the DNA is TGCGCCAGCAGAGTTGGGACTAGCGGCTCCTACGAGCAGTACTTC. This encodes CASRVGTSGSYEQYF.

The CDR3 region is CASSRGAAYEQYF. CDR3 DNA: TGTGCCAGCTCGCGCGGAGCGGCCTACGAGCAGTACTTC. V and J are TRBV27 and TRBJ2-7, with D possibly matching TRBD2 (5 bases). From germline, CDR1 is MNHEY and CDR2 SMNVEV (reference sequence). V shed 8 bases and J shed 2 bases, with 13 bases lying between them. The CDR3 has 13 amino acids.

V and J are TRBV5-1 and TRBJ2-1; TRBD1 matches at 7 bases. V was pared by 0 bases and J by 4 bases, with 4 bases of the junction left unmatched. The V gene's germline CDR1 is SGHRS and CDR2 YFSETQ. There are 15 residues in the CDR3. This chain's CDR3 is CASSLAGTDYNEQFF. In DNA, the CDR3 is TGCGCCAGCAGCTTGGCTGGGACAGATTACAATGAGCAGTTCTTC.

The CDR3 DNA reads TGTGCCAGTAGTTCCGGGGGCTACGAGCAGTACTTC. Its translation: CASSSGGYEQYF. J is TRBJ2-7 and V is TRBV19; TRBD2 is a possible D gene (6 bases). The CDR3 spans 12 residues. In germline, CDR1 is LNHDA, CDR2 SQIVND (reference sequence). Trimming removed 5 bases from V and 3 bases from J, with 8 bases in between. The variable domain in full, with the rest retrieved from reference TRBV19 and TRBJ2-7, is DGGITQSPKYLFRKEGQNVTLSCEQNLNHDAMYWYRQDPGQGLRLIYYSQIVNDFQKGDIAEGYSVSREKKESFPLTVTSAQKNPTAFYLCASSSGGYEQYFGPGTRLTVT.

The CDR3 is CASSLGQVTKNIQYF. The CDR3 nucleotides read TGCGCCAGCAGCTTGGGACAGGTAACCAAAAACATTCAGTACTTC. J is TRBJ2-4 and V is TRBV5-1; weak D call: TRBD1 (6 bases). V lost 0 bases and J lost 2, with 9 bases in between. Germline V gene lookup returns CDR1 SGHRS and CDR2 YFSETQ. The CDR3 is 15 amino acids.

This rearrangement joins TRBV4-1 to TRBJ2-7; 13 positions match TRBD2. CDR3 length equals 17 residues. From germline, CDR1 is MGHRA and CDR2 YSYEKL. V dropped 4 bases and J dropped 1; count of bases not matched to a gene: 7. The CDR3 here is CASSLRGLAGDSYEQYF. Written as DNA, the CDR3 is TGCGCCAGCAGCCTCCGAGGACTAGCGGGAGATTCCTACGAGCAGTACTTC.

The chain has TRBV6-1 and TRBJ1-6; D may be TRBD1 (6 bases). Germline V gene sequence: CDR1 MNHNS, CDR2 SASEGT. V shed 3 bases and J shed 5 bases, with 11 bases lying between them. The CDR3 runs 15 residues. The DNA for the CDR3 is TGTGCCAGCAGTGAGCCGGGACACCATAATTCACCCCTCCACTTT. This gives the protein CASSEPGHHNSPLHF.

J is TRBJ2-1 and V is TRBV11-1; D not certain. The germline CDR1 and CDR2 sequences are SGHAT and FQDESV (reference sequence). V dropped 5 bases and J dropped 9 bases, with 11 bases sitting between them. The CDR3 spans 12 residues. The CDR3 DNA follows: TGTGCCAGCAGCCATGATGATAGTGAGCAGTTCTTC. This translates into CASSHDDSEQFF.